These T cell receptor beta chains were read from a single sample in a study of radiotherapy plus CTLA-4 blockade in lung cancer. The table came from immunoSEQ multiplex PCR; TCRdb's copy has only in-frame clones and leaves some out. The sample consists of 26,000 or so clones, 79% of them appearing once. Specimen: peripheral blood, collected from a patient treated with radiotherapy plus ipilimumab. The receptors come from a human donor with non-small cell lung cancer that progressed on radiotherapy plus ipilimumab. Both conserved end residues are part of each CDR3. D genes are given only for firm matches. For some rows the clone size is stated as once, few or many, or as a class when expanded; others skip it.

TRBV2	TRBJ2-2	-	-	CASSEPLQGRPNTGELFF	TGTGCCAGCAGTGAACCTTTGCAGGGGCGGCCGAACACCGGGGAGCTGTTTTTT
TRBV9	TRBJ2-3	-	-	CASSSFTSLAQYF	TGTGCCAGCAGCTCCTTTACTAGTTTAGCGCAGTATTTT
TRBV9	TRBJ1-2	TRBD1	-	CASSVGETGNYGYTF	TGTGCCAGCAGCGTAGGGGAGACAGGGAACTATGGCTACACCTTC
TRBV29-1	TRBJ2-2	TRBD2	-	CSVAKRGANTGELFF	TGCAGCGTTGCGAAGCGGGGGGCGAACACCGGGGAGCTGTTTTTT
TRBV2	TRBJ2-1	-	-	CASSPGNEQFF	TGTGCCAGCAGTCCAGGGAATGAGCAGTTCTTC
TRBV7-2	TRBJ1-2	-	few	CASSSPGGGYTF	TGTGCCAGCAGCTCCCCGGGTGGGGGCTACACCTTC
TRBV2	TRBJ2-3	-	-	CAGLGVGAVTDTQYF	TGTGCCGGCCTTGGGGTCGGGGCGGTCACAGATACGCAGTATTTT
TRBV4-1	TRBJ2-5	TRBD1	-	CASSQGVRGSGEQYF	TGCGCCAGCAGCCAAGGTGTCAGGGGGTCTGGGGAGCAGTACTTC
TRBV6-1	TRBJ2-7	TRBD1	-	CASRPDRAGDEQYF	TGTGCCAGCAGACCGGACAGGGCCGGAGACGAGCAGTACTTC
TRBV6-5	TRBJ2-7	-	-	CASSYQYEQYF	TGTGCCAGCAGTTACCAATACGAGCAGTACTTC
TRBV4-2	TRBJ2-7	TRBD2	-	CASSQVVGRSYEQYF	TGTGCCAGCAGCCAAGTCGTCGGGAGGTCCTACGAGCAGTACTTC
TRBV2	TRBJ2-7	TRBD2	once	CASSPLAGALSEQYF	TGTGCCAGCAGCCCTTTAGCGGGAGCCCTCTCCGAGCAGTACTTC
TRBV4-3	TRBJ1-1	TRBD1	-	CASSQDDPGQGVLSAEAFF	TGCGCCAGCAGCCAAGATGACCCGGGACAGGGGGTTTTGAGCGCTGAAGCTTTCTTT
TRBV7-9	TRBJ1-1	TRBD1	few	CASRMGQWNTEAFF	TGTGCCAGCAGGATGGGACAGTGGAACACTGAAGCTTTCTTT
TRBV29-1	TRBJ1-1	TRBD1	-	CSVFTGGTEAFF	TGCAGCGTCTTCACAGGGGGCACTGAAGCTTTCTTT
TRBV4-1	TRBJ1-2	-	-	CASSQEPREENYGYTF	TGCGCCAGCAGCCAAGAGCCCAGGGAAGAGAACTATGGCTACACCTTC
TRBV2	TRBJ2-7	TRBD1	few	CASTGDRGSEQYF	TGTGCCAGCACTGGGGACAGAGGTAGCGAGCAGTACTTC
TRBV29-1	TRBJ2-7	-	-	CSVAAEGGSSYEQYF	TGCAGCGTTGCGGCGGAGGGTGGCTCCTCCTACGAGCAGTACTTC
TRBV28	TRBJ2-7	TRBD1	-	CASSLWGQAYEQYF	TGTGCCAGCAGTTTATGGGGACAGGCATACGAGCAGTACTTC
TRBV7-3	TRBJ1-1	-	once	CASSAQGNTEAFF	TGTGCCAGCAGCGCGCAGGGAAACACTGAAGCTTTCTTT
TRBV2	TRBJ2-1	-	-	CASSVGSWEQFF	TGTGCCAGCAGTGTAGGGAGTTGGGAGCAGTTCTTC
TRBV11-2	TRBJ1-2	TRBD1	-	CASSLGGQALKGGYTF	TGTGCCAGCAGCTTAGGCGGACAGGCCTTGAAGGGGGGCTACACCTTC
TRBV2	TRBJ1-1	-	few	CASSGRTEAFF	TGTGCCAGCAGTGGACGGACTGAAGCTTTCTTT
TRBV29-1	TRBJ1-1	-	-	CSVEILGTANTEAFF	TGCAGCGTTGAAATTTTGGGGACGGCTAACACTGAAGCTTTCTTT
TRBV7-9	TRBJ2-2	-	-	CASSPTGSTGELFF	TGTGCCAGCAGCCCCACCGGGAGCACCGGGGAGCTGTTTTTT
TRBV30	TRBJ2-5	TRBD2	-	CAWSVQLAGDETQYF	TGTGCCTGGAGTGTACAACTAGCGGGGGATGAGACCCAGTACTTC
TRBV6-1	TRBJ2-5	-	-	CASSEGVAVGETQYF	TGTGCCAGCAGTGAAGGAGTAGCGGTGGGGGAGACCCAGTACTTC
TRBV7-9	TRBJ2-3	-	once	CASSSPGASTDTQYF	TGTGCCAGCAGCTCTCCCGGGGCCAGCACAGATACGCAGTATTTT
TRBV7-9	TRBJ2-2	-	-	CASSGVVGELFF	TGTGCCAGCAGCGGGGTTGTCGGGGAGCTGTTTTTT
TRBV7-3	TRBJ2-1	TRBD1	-	CASSPTGGGHNEQFF	TGTGCCAGCAGCCCCACAGGGGGAGGCCACAATGAGCAGTTCTTC
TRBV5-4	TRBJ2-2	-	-	CASSLDSGYFANTGELFF	TGTGCCAGCAGCTTGGATAGCGGTTACTTCGCGAACACCGGGGAGCTGTTTTTT
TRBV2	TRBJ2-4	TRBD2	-	CASSASSGRNIQYF	TGTGCCAGCAGCGCTTCTAGCGGGAGGAACATTCAGTACTTC
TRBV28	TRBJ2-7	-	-	CASSSPRGNTAPSYEQYF	TGTGCCAGCAGTTCCCCGAGGGGAAATACGGCTCCAAGCTACGAGCAGTACTTC
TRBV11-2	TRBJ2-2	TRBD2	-	CASSFESGRDRELFF	TGTGCCAGCAGCTTCGAGAGCGGGAGGGACAGGGAGCTGTTTTTT
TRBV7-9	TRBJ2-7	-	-	CASSLGDKSSYEQYF	TGTGCCAGCAGCTTAGGGGACAAGAGCTCCTACGAGCAGTACTTC
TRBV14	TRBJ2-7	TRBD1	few	CASSPGTGYEQYF	TGTGCCAGCAGCCCCGGGACAGGGTACGAGCAGTACTTC
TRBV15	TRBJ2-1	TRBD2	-	CAASSGSIAGGYNEQFF	TGTGCCGCCAGCAGTGGGTCGATAGCGGGGGGGTACAATGAGCAGTTCTTC
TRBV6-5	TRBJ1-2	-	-	CASSPLRGYTF	TGTGCCAGCAGTCCCCTGCGTGGCTACACCTTC
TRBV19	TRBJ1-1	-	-	CASTLGGEAFF	TGTGCCAGTACTCTCGGTGGTGAAGCTTTCTTT
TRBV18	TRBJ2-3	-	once	CASSSQRDTQYF	TGTGCCAGCTCATCTCAGCGAGATACGCAGTATTTT
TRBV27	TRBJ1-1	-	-	CASSPGPLYTEAFF	TGTGCCAGCAGCCCAGGGCCGTTATACACTGAAGCTTTCTTT
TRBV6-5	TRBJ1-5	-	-	CASSYDRLNQPQHF	TGTGCCAGCAGTTACGACAGACTCAATCAGCCCCAGCATTTT
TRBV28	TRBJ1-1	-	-	CASSDRTGNTEAFF	TGTGCCAGCAGTGACCGGACGGGGAACACTGAAGCTTTCTTT
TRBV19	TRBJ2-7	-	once	CASSIGPDYEQYF	TGTGCCAGTAGTATAGGGCCAGATTACGAGCAGTACTTC
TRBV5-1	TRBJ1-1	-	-	CASRTSQGRGMNTEAFF	TGCGCCAGCAGGACCTCACAGGGAAGGGGAATGAACACTGAAGCTTTCTTT
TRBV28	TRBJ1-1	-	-	CASSLLGGNTEAFF	TGTGCCAGCAGTTTATTGGGGGGTAACACTGAAGCTTTCTTT
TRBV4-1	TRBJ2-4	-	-	CASSQDAVAKNIQYF	TGCGCCAGCAGCCAAGATGCGGTAGCCAAAAACATTCAGTACTTC
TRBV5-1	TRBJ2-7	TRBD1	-	CASSATGTGAEQYF	TGCGCCAGCAGCGCGACCGGGACAGGGGCTGAGCAGTACTTC
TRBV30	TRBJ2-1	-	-	CACSWDTNNEQFF	TGTGCCTGCAGCTGGGACACGAACAATGAGCAGTTCTTC
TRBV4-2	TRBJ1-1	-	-	CASSQYLGGGTEAFF	TGTGCCAGCAGCCAGTACCTGGGAGGGGGGACTGAAGCTTTCTTT
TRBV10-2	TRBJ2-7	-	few	CASSDGSAEQYF	TGCGCCAGCAGTGATGGGAGTGCGGAGCAGTACTTC
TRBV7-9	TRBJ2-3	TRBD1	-	CASSLTGTGFTDTQYF	TGTGCCAGCAGCCTAACCGGGACAGGGTTCACAGATACGCAGTATTTT
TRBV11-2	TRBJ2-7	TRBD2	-	CASSLQLAGGYEQYF	TGTGCCAGCAGCTTACAACTAGCGGGAGGCTACGAGCAGTACTTC
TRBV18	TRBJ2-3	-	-	CASSPRRERFTDTQYF	TGTGCCAGCTCACCTCGTCGGGAGAGGTTCACAGATACGCAGTATTTT
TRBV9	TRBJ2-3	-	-	CASSVEVPTGAQYF	TGTGCCAGCAGCGTAGAGGTCCCAACGGGCGCGCAGTATTTT
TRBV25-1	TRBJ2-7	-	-	CASSVAYEQYF	TGTGCCAGCAGTGTCGCCTACGAGCAGTACTTC
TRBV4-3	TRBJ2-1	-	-	CASGPTVYSYNEQFF	TGCGCCAGCGGACCGACTGTATACTCCTACAATGAGCAGTTCTTC